What follows are 11 T cell receptor beta chains derived from one specimen sequenced in a study of technical replicates of blood from a few donors. The repertoire was sequenced with immunoSEQ multiplex PCR; TCRdb's copy has only in-frame clones and lacks some. Of about 81,000 clones in the sample, around four fifths were seen once. What was sequenced was PBMCs. The receptors originated from a human donor in good health. Some clones in this sample may be carry-over from other donors' samples.

In this sample, this clone turned up a few times. The chain combines TRBV18 with TRBJ1-5; 8 bases line up with TRBD1. Germline V lookup: CDR1 KGHSH, CDR2 LQKENI. CDR3 length: 17 residues. Unmatched junction bases numbered 12, after V lost 2 bases and J lost 6 bases. CDR3 bases: TGTGCCAGCTCACCATGGGTGGGACAGGTAGTGTGTCAGCCCCAGCATTTT. Translated, it gives CASSPWVGQVVCQPQHF.

The chain employs TRBV5-1 and TRBJ2-3; 7 nucleotides agree with TRBD1. CDR1 and CDR2 from the germline V gene are SGHRS and YFSETQ. Germline trimming cut 3 bases from V and 4 bases from J; bases unmatched to any gene: 5. The CDR3 consists of 14 residues. CDR3 DNA sequence: TGCGCCAGCAGCTCGGGACAGTTTCCAGATACGCAGTATTTT. This encodes CASSSGQFPDTQYF.

The chain employs TRBV5-1 and TRBJ2-7; TRBD2 aligns across 7 bases. Unmatched junction bases numbered 6, after V lost 0 bases and J lost 0 bases. Germline V gene lookup returns CDR1 SGHRS and CDR2 YFSETQ. The CDR3 is 16 residues long. The CDR3, as DNA: TGCGCCAGCAGCTTGGAACGCGGGGGATCCTCCTACGAGCAGTACTTC. This gives the protein CASSLERGGSSYEQYF.

V usage is TRBV19 and J usage is TRBJ2-1, with 11 nucleotides matching TRBD2. The germline CDR1 and CDR2 sequences are LNHDA and SQIVND (reference sequence). V was clipped by 5 bases and J by 3 bases; unmatched bases: 6. The CDR3 consists of 16 residues. CDR3 residues: CASSSLGTSGYNEQFF. CDR3 bases: TGTGCCAGTAGTTCACTCGGGACTAGCGGCTACAATGAGCAGTTCTTC. The whole variable domain, remainder taken from reference TRBV19 and TRBJ2-1, is DGGITQSPKYLFRKEGQNVTLSCEQNLNHDAMYWYRQDPGQGLRLIYYSQIVNDFQKGDIAEGYSVSREKKESFPLTVTSAQKNPTAFYLCASSSLGTSGYNEQFFGPGTRLTVL.

This clone was observed a few times. V gene TRBV11-2 combines with J gene TRBJ2-7; 8 bases agree with TRBD2. Germline V CDR1 and CDR2: SGHAT, FQNNGV. The V segment lost 1 base and the J segment 5 bases; nucleotides outside the gene matches: 7. This CDR3 has 15 amino acids. For the CDR3, the DNA is TGTGCCAGCAGCTTAGGTTTATTAGCGGGAAACGAGCAGTACTTC. Translating gives CASSLGLLAGNEQYF.

The chain is built from TRBV27 and TRBJ1-2; unclear D gene. In germline, CDR1 is MNHEY, CDR2 SMNVEV (reference sequence). This CDR3 has 13 residues. Trimming removed 0 bases at V and 8 bases at J, with 10 bases between. In nucleotides, the CDR3 is TGTGCCAGCAGTTTATCGGCTGAGAGGGGCTACACCTTC. Its translation: CASSLSAERGYTF.

This clone was observed a handful of times. As DNA, the CDR3 is TGTGCCATCAGTCCTCTCTTTTCAGGGACTAGCGGGGGTGACTCATACGAGCAGTACTTC. This translates into CAISPLFSGTSGGDSYEQYF. The rearrangement joins TRBV10-3 to TRBJ2-7, with 14 bases lining up with TRBD2. The CDR3 totals 20 residues. Germline assignment: CDR1 ENHRY and CDR2 SYGVKD. V was pared by 5 bases and J by 4 bases, with 19 bases of the junction left unmatched.

Only a few counts were recorded for this clone. The CDR3: CASSLEASGGYYEQYF. CDR3 coding DNA: TGTGCCAGCAGCTTAGAGGCTAGCGGGGGGTACTACGAGCAGTACTTC. V and J are TRBV7-6 and TRBJ2-7; 11 nucleotides match TRBD2. The V segment lost 1 base and the J segment 3 bases; nucleotides outside the gene matches: 5. The CDR3 is 16 residues long. From germline, CDR1 is SGHVS and CDR2 FNYEAQ.

V gene TRBV7-2 combines with J gene TRBJ1-2, with 7 bases lining up with TRBD1. CDR3 size: 14 residues. From germline, CDR1 is SGHTA and CDR2 FQGNSA. The junction had 6 bases not matched to a gene; V was cut back by 4 bases and J by 4 bases. In DNA form, the CDR3 reads TGTGCCAGCAGCTACTTACAGGGGATCTATGGCTACACCTTC. Translated, it gives CASSYLQGIYGYTF.

A remark on this clone: The same CDR3 can be traced to other DNA sequences in this sample. V gene TRBV7-3 combines with J gene TRBJ2-1; TRBD2 matches at 10 bases. The ends lost 2 bases at V and 7 bases at J; junction bases unmatched: 5. The CDR3 is 15 amino acids. The germline V gene has CDR1 SGHTA and CDR2 FQGTGA. Written as DNA, the CDR3 is TGTGCCAGCAGCTTAGGGCTAGCGGGAGTAAATGAGCAGTTCTTC. It encodes CASSLGLAGVNEQFF.

The chain employs TRBV28 and TRBJ1-2; D remains ambiguous. Trimming shortened V by 8 bases and J by 3 bases, and 13 bases separated the two germline ends. The V gene's germline CDR1 is MDHEN and CDR2 SYDVKM. This CDR3 region has 13 residues. In DNA, the CDR3 is TGTGCCAGCTCCCTTCCCCCTGACTATGGCTACACCTTC. Residues: CASSLPPDYGYTF.